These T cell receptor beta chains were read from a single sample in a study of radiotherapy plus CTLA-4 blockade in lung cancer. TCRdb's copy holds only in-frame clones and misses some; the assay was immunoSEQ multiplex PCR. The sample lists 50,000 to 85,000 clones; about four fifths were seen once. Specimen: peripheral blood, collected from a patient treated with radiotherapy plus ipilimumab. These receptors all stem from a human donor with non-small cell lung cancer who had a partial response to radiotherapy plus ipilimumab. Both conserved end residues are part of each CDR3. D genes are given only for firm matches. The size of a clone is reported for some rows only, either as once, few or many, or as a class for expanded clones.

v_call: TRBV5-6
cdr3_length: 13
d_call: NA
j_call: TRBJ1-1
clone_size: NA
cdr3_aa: CASSLGSGTEAFF
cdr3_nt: TGTGCCAGCAGCTTGGGTTCGGGGACTGAAGCTTTCTTT

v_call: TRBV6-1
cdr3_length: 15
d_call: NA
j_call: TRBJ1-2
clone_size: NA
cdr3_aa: CASRQEYHGSYGYTF
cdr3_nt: TGTGCCAGCAGGCAAGAATACCATGGGAGCTATGGCTACACCTTC

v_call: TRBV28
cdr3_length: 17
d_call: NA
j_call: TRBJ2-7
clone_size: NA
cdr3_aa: CASSPTDSAGEIVKQYF
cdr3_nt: TGTGCCAGCAGTCCTACGGACAGCGCCGGTGAGATTGTCAAGCAGTACTTC

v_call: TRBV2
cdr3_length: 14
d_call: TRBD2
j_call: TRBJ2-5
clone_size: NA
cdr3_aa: CASRLADQGETQYF
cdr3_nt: TGTGCCAGCCGACTAGCAGACCAAGGGGAGACCCAGTACTTC

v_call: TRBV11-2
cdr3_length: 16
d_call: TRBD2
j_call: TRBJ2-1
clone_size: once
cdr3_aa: CASSWTSGSSSNEQFF
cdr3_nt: TGTGCCAGCAGCTGGACTAGCGGGTCTAGCTCAAATGAGCAGTTCTTC

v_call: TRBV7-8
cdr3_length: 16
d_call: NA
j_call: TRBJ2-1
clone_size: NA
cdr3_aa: CASSTERSGGGGEQFF
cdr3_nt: TGTGCCAGCAGCACCGAGAGGAGCGGAGGGGGGGGTGAGCAGTTCTTC

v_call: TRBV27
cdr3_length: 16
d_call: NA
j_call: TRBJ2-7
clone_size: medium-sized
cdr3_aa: CASSLSTGWVGNEQYF
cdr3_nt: TGTGCCAGCAGTTTATCCACAGGGTGGGTCGGCAACGAGCAGTACTTC

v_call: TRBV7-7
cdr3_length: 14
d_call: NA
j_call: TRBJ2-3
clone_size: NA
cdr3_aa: CASSSNPGTDTQYF
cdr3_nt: TGTGCCAGCAGCTCAAACCCAGGGACAGATACGCAGTATTTT

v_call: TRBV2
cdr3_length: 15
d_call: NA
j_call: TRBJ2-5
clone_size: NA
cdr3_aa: CASSEIRRLQETQYF
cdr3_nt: TGTGCCAGCAGTGAAATCCGGAGGCTCCAAGAGACCCAGTACTTC

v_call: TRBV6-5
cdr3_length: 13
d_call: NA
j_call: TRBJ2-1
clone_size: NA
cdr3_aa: CASSPPVRNEQFF
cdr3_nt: TGTGCCAGCAGCCCCCCTGTCCGCAATGAGCAGTTCTTC

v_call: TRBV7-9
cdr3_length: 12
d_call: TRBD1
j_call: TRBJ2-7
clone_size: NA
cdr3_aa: CASSGTVYEQYF
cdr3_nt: TGTGCCAGCAGCGGGACAGTTTACGAGCAGTACTTC

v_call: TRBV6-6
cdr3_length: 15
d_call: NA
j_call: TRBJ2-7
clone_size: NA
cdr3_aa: CASNQGAGVYYEQYF
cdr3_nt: TGTGCCAGCAACCAGGGAGCGGGTGTTTACTACGAGCAGTACTTC

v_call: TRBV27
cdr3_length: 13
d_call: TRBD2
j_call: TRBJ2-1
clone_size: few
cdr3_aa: CASSPLAGRTGFF
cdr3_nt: TGTGCCAGCAGCCCTCTAGCGGGCCGCACGGGGTTCTTC

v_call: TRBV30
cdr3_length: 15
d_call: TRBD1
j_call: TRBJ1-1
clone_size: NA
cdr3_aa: CAWSRKGARDTEAFF
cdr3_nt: TGTGCCTGGAGTCGTAAGGGGGCAAGGGACACTGAAGCTTTCTTT

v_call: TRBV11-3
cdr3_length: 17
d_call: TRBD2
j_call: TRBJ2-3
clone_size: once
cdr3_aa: CASSSAGTSRVTDTQYF
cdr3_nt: TGTGCCAGCAGCTCTGCCGGGACTAGCCGAGTAACAGATACGCAGTATTTT

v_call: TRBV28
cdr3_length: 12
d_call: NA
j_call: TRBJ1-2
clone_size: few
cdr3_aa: CASSLADYGYTF
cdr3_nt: TGTGCCAGCAGTTTAGCAGACTATGGCTACACCTTC

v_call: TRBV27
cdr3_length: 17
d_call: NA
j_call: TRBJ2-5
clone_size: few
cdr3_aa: CASSLRQTSLSGETQYF
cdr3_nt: TGTGCCAGCAGTTTAAGACAGACCTCCTTGTCGGGAGAGACCCAGTACTTC

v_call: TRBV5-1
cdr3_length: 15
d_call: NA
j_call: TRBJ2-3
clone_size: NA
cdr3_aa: CASSLQGSEQDTQYF
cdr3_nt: TGCGCCAGCAGCTTACAGGGTTCAGAACAAGATACGCAGTATTTT

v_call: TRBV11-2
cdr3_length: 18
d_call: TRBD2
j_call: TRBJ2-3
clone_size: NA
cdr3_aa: CASSLSGRGGYGTDTQYF
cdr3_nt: TGTGCCAGCAGCTTATCCGGGAGGGGCGGTTACGGCACAGATACGCAGTATTTT

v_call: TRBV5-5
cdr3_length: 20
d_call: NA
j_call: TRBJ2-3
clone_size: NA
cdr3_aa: CASSSLLIPGQRSRTDTQYF
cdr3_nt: TGTGCCAGCAGCTCGCTCCTTATCCCGGGACAAAGATCCCGCACAGATACGCAGTATTTT

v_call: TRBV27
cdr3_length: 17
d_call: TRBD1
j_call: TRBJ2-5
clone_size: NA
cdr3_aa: CASSLTPTGGGSETQYF
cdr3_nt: TGTGCCAGCAGTTTAACCCCGACAGGGGGCGGGAGTGAGACCCAGTACTTC

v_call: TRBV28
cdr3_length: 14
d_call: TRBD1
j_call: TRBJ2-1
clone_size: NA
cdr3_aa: CASNGQGVYNEQFF
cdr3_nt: TGTGCCAGCAACGGACAGGGGGTCTACAATGAGCAGTTCTTC

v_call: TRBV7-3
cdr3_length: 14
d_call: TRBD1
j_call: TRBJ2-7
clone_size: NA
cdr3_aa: CASSSGTGALEQYF
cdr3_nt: TGTGCCAGCAGCTCCGGGACAGGGGCCCTGGAGCAGTACTTC

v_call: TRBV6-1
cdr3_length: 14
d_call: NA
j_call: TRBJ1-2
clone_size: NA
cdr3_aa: CASSYTQVNYGYTF
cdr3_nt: TGTGCCAGCAGCTATACCCAGGTTAACTATGGCTACACCTTC

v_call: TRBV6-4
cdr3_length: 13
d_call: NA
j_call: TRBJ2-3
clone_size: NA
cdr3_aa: CASSEARGSTQYF
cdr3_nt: TGTGCCAGCAGTGAGGCTAGAGGTAGTACGCAGTATTTT

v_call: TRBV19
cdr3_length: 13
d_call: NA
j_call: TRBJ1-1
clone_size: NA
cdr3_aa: CASSASRRTEAFF
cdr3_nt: TGTGCCAGTAGTGCTAGCAGGAGGACTGAAGCTTTCTTT

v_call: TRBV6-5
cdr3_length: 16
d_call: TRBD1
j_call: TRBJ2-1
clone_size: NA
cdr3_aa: CASSSRAGGSYNEQFF
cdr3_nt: TGTGCCAGCAGTTCTAGGGCAGGGGGCTCCTACAATGAGCAGTTCTTC

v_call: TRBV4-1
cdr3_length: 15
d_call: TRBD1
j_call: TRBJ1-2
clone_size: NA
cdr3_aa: CASSQDWTGTYGYTF
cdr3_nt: TGCGCCAGCAGCCAAGACTGGACAGGGACCTATGGCTACACCTTC

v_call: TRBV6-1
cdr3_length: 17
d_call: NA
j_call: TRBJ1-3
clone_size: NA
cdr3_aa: CASSEAGGRGSGNTIYF
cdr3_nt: TGTGCCAGCAGTGAAGCAGGGGGAAGGGGCTCTGGAAACACCATATATTTT

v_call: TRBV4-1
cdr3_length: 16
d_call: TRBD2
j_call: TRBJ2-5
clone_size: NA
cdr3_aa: CASSPMEREGRETQYF
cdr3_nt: TGCGCCAGCAGCCCCATGGAGCGGGAGGGCCGAGAGACCCAGTACTTC

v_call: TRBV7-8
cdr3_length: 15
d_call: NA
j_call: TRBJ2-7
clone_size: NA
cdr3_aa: CASSRIGAGTYEQYF
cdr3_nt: TGTGCCAGCAGCCGAATTGGGGCGGGGACCTACGAGCAGTACTTC

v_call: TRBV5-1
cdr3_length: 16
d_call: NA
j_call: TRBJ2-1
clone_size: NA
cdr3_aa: CASSLDAGSRYNEQFF
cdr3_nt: TGCGCCAGCAGCTTGGATGCGGGATCACGCTACAATGAGCAGTTCTTC

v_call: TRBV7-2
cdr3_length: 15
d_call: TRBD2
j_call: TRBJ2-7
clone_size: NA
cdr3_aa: CASSPVVAGSYEQYF
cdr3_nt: TGTGCCAGCAGCCCCGTGGTAGCGGGCTCCTACGAGCAGTACTTC

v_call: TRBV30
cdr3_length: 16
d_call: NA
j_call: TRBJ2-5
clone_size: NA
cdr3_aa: CAWSALAGPIQETQYF
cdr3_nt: TGTGCCTGGAGTGCGTTGGCGGGGCCTATCCAAGAGACCCAGTACTTC

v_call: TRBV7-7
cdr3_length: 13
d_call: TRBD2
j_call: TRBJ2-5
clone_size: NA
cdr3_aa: CASSFVAGETQYF
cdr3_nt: TGTGCCAGCAGCTTCGTAGCGGGAGAGACCCAGTACTTC

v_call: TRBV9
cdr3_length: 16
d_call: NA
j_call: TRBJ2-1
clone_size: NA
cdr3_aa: CASSASSDSSYNEQFF
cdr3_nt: TGTGCCAGCAGCGCGTCTAGCGATAGCTCCTACAATGAGCAGTTCTTC

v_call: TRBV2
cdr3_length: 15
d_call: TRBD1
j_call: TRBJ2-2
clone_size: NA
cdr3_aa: CASRRQGANTGELFF
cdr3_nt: TGTGCCAGCAGACGACAGGGGGCGAACACCGGGGAGCTGTTTTTT

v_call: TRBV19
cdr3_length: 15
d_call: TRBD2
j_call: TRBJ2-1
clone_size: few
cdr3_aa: CASSETSGSGYEQFF
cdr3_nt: TGTGCCAGTAGTGAGACTAGCGGGAGCGGCTATGAGCAGTTCTTC

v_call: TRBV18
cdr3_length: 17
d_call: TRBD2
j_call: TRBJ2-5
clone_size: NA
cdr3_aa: CASSPTSGSVLQETQYF
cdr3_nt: TGTGCCAGCTCACCGACTAGCGGGAGCGTTTTACAAGAGACCCAGTACTTC

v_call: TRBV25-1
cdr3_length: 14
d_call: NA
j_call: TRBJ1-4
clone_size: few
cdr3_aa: CASSGSSGGEKLFF
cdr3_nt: TGTGCCAGCAGTGGATCTTCCGGGGGTGAAAAACTGTTTTTT

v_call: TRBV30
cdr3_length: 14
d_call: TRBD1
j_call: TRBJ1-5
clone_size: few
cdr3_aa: CAWSVGGWGQPQHF
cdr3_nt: TGTGCCTGGAGTGTAGGGGGCTGGGGTCAGCCCCAGCATTTT

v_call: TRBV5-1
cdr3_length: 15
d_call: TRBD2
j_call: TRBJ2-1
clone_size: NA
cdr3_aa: CASSLPGLADNEQFF
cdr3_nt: TGCGCCAGCAGCTTGCCGGGACTAGCGGACAATGAGCAGTTCTTC

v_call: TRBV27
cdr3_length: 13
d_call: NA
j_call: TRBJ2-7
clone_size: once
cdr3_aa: CASSLRGTYEQYF
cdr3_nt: TGTGCCAGCAGTCTCAGGGGCACCTACGAGCAGTACTTC

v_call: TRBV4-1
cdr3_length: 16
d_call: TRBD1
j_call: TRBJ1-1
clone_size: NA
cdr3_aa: CASSQERLRGPTEAFF
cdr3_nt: TGCGCCAGCAGCCAAGAACGGTTGAGGGGGCCCACTGAAGCTTTCTTT

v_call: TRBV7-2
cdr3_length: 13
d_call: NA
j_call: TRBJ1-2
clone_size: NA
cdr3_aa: CASSLGGNYGYTF
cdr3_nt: TGTGCCAGCAGCCTCGGGGGGAACTATGGCTACACCTTC

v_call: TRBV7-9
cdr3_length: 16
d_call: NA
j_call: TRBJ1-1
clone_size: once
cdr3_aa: CASSLADGGLNTEAFF
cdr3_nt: TGTGCCAGCAGCTTAGCGGATGGCGGGTTGAACACTGAAGCTTTCTTT

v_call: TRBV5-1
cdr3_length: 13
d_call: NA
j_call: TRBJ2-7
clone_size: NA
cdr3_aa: CASSLLEGGEQYF
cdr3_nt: TGCGCCAGCAGCTTGCTGGAGGGCGGCGAGCAGTACTTC

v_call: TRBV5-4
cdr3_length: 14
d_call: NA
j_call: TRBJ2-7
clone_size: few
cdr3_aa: CASSPHGQSYEQYF
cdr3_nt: TGTGCCAGCAGCCCCCATGGGCAGTCCTACGAGCAGTACTTC

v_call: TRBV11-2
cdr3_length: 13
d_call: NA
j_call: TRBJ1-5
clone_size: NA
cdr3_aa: CASSQGINQPQHF
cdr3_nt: TGTGCCAGCAGCCAGGGGATCAATCAGCCCCAGCATTTT

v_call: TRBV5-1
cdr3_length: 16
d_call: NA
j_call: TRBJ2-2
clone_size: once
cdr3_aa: CASSFQGQSNTGELFF
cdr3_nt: TGCGCCAGCAGCTTCCAAGGACAGTCGAACACCGGGGAGCTGTTTTTT